A selection of T cell receptor beta chains follows, all from one sample in a study of T cell repertoires in ileal Crohn's disease. TCRdb keeps only in-frame clones here, not all; method: immunoSEQ multiplex PCR. The sample shows about 15,000 clones, 80% to 90% of them seen only once. The sequenced sample was ileal tissue. The receptors were sampled from an adult with Crohn's disease. The CDR3 runs from the conserved cysteine through the conserved F or W. A D gene is named only where the DNA matches it firmly. The listing skips clone size in some rows; elsewhere it reads once, few, many or a size class.

>TRBD1|TRBV6-5|NA|TRBJ2-5
CASSSQGAGETQYF
TGTGCCAGCAGTTCACAGGGGGCGGGGGAGACCCAGTACTTC
>TRBD1|TRBV6-6|NA|TRBJ2-7
CASSLPGQGYEQYF
TGTGCCAGCAGTCTTCCGGGACAGGGGTACGAGCAGTACTTC
>NA|TRBV5-4|NA|TRBJ2-4
CASNLDPAGLTPKNIQYF
TGTGCCAGCAACTTGGACCCTGCAGGACTGACCCCCAAAAACATTCAGTACTTC
>NA|TRBV5-1|NA|TRBJ1-2
CASSLPTTTAYYGYTF
TGCGCCAGCAGTCTACCCACCACGACAGCTTATTATGGCTACACCTTC
>NA|TRBV7-8|NA|TRBJ2-3
CASSFRWDTQYF
TGTGCCAGCAGCTTCCGGTGGGATACGCAGTATTTT
>TRBD1|TRBV12-5|NA|TRBJ2-7
CASGLPGTGKGEQYF
TGTGCTAGTGGTCTGCCCGGGACAGGGAAGGGCGAGCAGTACTTC
>NA|TRBV28|NA|TRBJ2-1
CASSRLNNEQFF
TGTGCCAGCAGCAGATTAAACAATGAGCAGTTCTTC
>TRBD2|TRBV10-2|NA|TRBJ2-7
CASSAFRAGDGDYEQYF
TGCGCCAGCAGTGCTTTTCGAGCGGGAGATGGGGACTACGAGCAGTACTTC
>TRBD2|TRBV27|few|TRBJ2-1
CASSLGRGAGNEQFF
TGTGCCAGCAGTTTAGGGCGGGGGGCCGGAAATGAGCAGTTCTTC
>TRBD1|TRBV6-1|NA|TRBJ1-2
CASSDFRQGNYGYTF
TGTGCCAGCAGTGATTTCCGACAGGGCAACTATGGCTACACCTTC
>TRBD1|TRBV9|NA|TRBJ2-2
CASSVEDRGRTGELFF
TGTGCCAGCAGCGTTGAGGACAGGGGAAGGACCGGGGAGCTGTTTTTT
>NA|TRBV6-6|NA|TRBJ2-5
CASSYLQYQETQYF
TGTGCCAGCAGTTACCTGCAGTACCAAGAGACCCAGTACTTC
>NA|TRBV28|NA|TRBJ1-1
CASSLSLTGSEAFF
TGTGCCAGCAGTTTATCGCTTACAGGAAGTGAAGCTTTCTTT
>NA|TRBV7-2|NA|TRBJ2-1
CASSTRVGHEQFF
TGTGCCAGCAGCACCAGGGTGGGGCATGAGCAGTTCTTC